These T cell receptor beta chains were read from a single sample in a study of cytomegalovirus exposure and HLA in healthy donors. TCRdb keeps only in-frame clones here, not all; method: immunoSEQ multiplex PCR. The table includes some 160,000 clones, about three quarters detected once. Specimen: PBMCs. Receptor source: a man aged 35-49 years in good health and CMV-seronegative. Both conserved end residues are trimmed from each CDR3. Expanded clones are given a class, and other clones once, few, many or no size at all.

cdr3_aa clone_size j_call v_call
ASSEAGRVVSPLH - TRBJ1-6 TRBV7-6
ASSIPGNIQY - TRBJ2-4 TRBV19
ASSFRGLSSGNTIY - TRBJ1-3 TRBV5-6
ASSFWKFQVANTGELF few TRBJ2-2 TRBV7-9
ASSSETQY once TRBJ2-5 TRBV7-9
ASSKDSSATNEKLF - TRBJ1-4 TRBV7-9
SVDSSGNTIY - TRBJ1-3 TRBV29-1
ASSSRLAGFSSYEQY - TRBJ2-7 TRBV4-3
ASSSVQGDNQPQH - TRBJ1-5 TRBV7-9
SSSLEGGSEQF - TRBJ2-1 TRBV7-9
ASCYGQSGPPLH - TRBJ1-6 TRBV6-1
ASSFSTGIREKLF - TRBJ1-4 TRBV28
ASSLVPLYEQY - TRBJ2-7 TRBV11-2
ASSPGLTSYEQY - TRBJ2-7 TRBV7-2
ASSPERRRNQPQH - TRBJ1-5 TRBV6-5
AWSPVSSGYEQY once TRBJ2-7 TRBV30
ASNPGVVGELF - TRBJ2-2 TRBV4-1
ASSQDRMDTQY - TRBJ2-3 TRBV4-3
SAGSGAGGTQY - TRBJ2-5 TRBV29-1
ASSLEQYNSPLH - TRBJ1-6 TRBV7-9